This T cell receptor (beta chain) was retrieved from a study of T cell responses to AZD1222 COVID-19 vaccine. V dropped 2 bases and J dropped 6 bases, with 13 bases sitting between them. Germline values: CDR1 MDHEN, CDR2 SYDVKM. The CDR3 consists of 14 residues. Assay used: immunoSEQ multiplex PCR; TCRdb lists only in-frame clones, some missing. The sample yields about 130,000 clones, approximately 88% seen once. This clone was recorded only once. The chain is built from TRBV28 and TRBJ1-1, with D perhaps TRBD1 (5 bases). This clonotype originated in an adult in good health. The sample was peripheral blood, taken on day 0 of MenACWY control vaccination. The CDR3 DNA is TGTGCCAGCAGTTTACAGGGAACTCTGGCTGAAGCTTTCTTT. It yields the protein CASSLQGTLAEAFF.